This T cell receptor beta chain came from a study of long-term antiretroviral therapy in people with HIV. General study points: Diversity remained lower than transplant donor controls, even though it increased after ART. Every time point showed a repertoire led by clones expanded before ART. Blood draws took place between about 2003 and 2018 and possibly involved older ART regimens.

V was shortened by 5 bases and J by 5 bases, with 12 bases between the two germline ends. CDR1 SNHLY and CDR2 FYNNEI come from the germline V gene. This CDR3 contains 13 residues. An immunoSEQ assay, version v3.0, was performed at survey level. This table comes from immunoSEQ multiplex PCR, and its TCRdb copy is limited to in-frame clones, with some not included. The table lists 20,000 to 25,000 clones, under 85% of them singletons. As for this clone: The antigen is undetermined.

Every sample had about 0.85-11 million cryopreserved PBMC in it before DNA extraction. This chain uses TRBV2 with TRBJ1-1, with a possible D match to TRBD1 (5 bases). This TCR came from a woman aged 40 to 50 with HIV. This specimen consisted of unsorted PBMCs, obtained 1.1 years before starting antiretroviral therapy. CDR3 coding DNA: TGTGCCAGCAGTCGGGACCCGGGTACTGAAGCTTTCTTT. Translation gives CASSRDPGTEAFF.